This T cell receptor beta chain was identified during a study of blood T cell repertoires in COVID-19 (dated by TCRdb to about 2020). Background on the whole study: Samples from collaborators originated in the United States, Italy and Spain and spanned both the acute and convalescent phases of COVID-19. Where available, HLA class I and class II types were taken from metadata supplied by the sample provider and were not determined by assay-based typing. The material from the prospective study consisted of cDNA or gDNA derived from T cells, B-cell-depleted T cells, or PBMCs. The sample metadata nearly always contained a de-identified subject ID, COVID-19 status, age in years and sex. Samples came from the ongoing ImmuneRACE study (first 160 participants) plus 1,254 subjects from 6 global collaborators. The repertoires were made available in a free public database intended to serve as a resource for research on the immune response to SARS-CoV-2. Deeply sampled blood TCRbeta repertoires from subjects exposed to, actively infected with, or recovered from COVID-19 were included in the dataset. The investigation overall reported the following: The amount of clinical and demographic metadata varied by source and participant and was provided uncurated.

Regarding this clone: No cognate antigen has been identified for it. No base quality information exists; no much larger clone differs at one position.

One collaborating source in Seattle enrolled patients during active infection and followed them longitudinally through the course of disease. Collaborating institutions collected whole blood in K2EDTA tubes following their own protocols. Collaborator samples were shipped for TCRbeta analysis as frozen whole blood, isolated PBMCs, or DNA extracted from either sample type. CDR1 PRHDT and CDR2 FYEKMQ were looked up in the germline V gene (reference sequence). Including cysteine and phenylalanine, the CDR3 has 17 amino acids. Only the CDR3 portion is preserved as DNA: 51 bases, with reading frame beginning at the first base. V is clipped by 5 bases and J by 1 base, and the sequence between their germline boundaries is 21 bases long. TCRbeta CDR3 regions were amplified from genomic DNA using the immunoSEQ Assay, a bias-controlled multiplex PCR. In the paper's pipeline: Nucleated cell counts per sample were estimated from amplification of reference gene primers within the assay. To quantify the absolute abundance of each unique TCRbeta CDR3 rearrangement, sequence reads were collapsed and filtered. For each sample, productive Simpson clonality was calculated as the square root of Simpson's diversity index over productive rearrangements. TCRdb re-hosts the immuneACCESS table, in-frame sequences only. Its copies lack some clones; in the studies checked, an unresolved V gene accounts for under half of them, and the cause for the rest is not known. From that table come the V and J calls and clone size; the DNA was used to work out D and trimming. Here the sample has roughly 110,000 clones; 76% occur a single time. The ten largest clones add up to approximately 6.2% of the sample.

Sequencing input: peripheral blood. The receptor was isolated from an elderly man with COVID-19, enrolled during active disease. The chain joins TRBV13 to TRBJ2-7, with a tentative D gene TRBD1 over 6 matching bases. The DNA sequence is TGTGCCAGCAGCGTCGAACAGGGCTTTCTGAGGTCCTACGAGCAGTACTTC. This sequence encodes CASSVEQGFLRSYEQYF.